Included here is one TCR beta chain sequence, with context. Treatment indicated: 19 received Ad26.COV2.S at low or high dose, single or two shots; roughly five received placebo; per-sample allocation not given. Repertoires come from day 63 after the first vaccine or placebo injection. This sample is drawn from a study of Ad26.COV2.S vaccination and SARS-CoV-2 variants. On the study more broadly: Participant was drawn from the COV1001 Ad26.COV2.S trial arm. Ad26.COV2.S was injected intramuscularly once or twice, 56 days apart.

Sequenced by immunoSEQ multiplex PCR; TCRdb stores in-frame clones only, minus some. The table shows about 370,000 clones, with 75% to 90% occurring only once. This specimen was peripheral blood, taken in a trial of Ad26.COV2.S vaccine versus placebo. This TCR derives from a person between 18 and 60 years old who received the Ad26.COV2.S COVID-19 vaccine or a placebo.

CDR3 protein: CASSPRESNQPQHF. CDR3 coding DNA: TGTGCCAGTAGTCCCCGGGAGTCGAATCAGCCCCAGCATTTT. The chain has TRBV19 and TRBJ1-5; D call uncertain. V lost 5 bases and J 4 bases, leaving 12 bases between the germline ends. In germline, CDR1 is LNHDA, CDR2 SQIVND (reference sequence). This CDR3 has 14 amino acids.